The 16 T cell receptor beta chains given below trace back to one sample, sequenced in a study of regulatory T cells in long-lasting Graves disease. Building the TCR beta libraries relied on iRepertoire HTBI primers, and CDR3 regions underwent Arm-PCR. TCRdb re-called the multiplex PCR reads with MiXCR, one entry per CDR3 protein. The repertoire holds roughly 500,000 distinct CDR3 sequences, with more than 10% as singletons. Specified time point: newly diagnosed GD, antithyroid drugs for less than 3 months. PBMC RNA was the source of the TCR library. The sample was also linked to a second study, of T cells in Graves' hyperthyroidism and ophthalmopathy.

Sequences were derived from peripheral blood mononuclear cells (PBMCs), sampled at new diagnosis, from a patient treated with antithyroid drugs. These receptors were taken from a woman younger than 45 with Graves disease.

The V and J genes are TRBV7-9 and TRBJ1-1; 7 positions agree with TRBD1. J gave up 4 bases and V 4 bases, and 6 bases lay outside the gene matches. CDR3 length equals 14 residues. Germline V gene lookup returns CDR1 SEHNR and CDR2 FQNEAQ (reference sequence). CDR3 loop: CASSYQGEGTEAFF. The CDR3 DNA reads TGTGCCAGCAGCTATCAGGGGGAGGGCACTGAAGCTTTCTTT.

This clonotype was observed a handful of times. This chain uses TRBV9 with TRBJ2-1; 12 bases map to TRBD2. The germline gives CDR1 SGDLS, CDR2 YYNGEE. The ends lost 3 bases at V and 8 bases at J; junction bases unmatched: 9. This CDR3 is built from 16 residues. The CDR3 sequence: CASSAPTSGSEDEQFF. For the CDR3, the DNA is TGTGCCAGCAGCGCACCGACTAGCGGGAGTGAGGATGAGCAGTTCTTC.

This clonotype was counted a few times. This sequence joins TRBV6-2 or TRBV6-3 and TRBJ2-4, with TRBD1 matching 7 bases. V shed 2 bases and J 8 bases; nucleotides not matched to a gene: 12. Germline V gene data show CDR1 as MNHEY and CDR2 as SVGEGT. The CDR3 covers 16 residues. CDR3 nucleotide sequence: TGTGCCAGCAGTTACGTGGCAGGGGGAGCCTTGGACATTCAGTACTTC. Protein: CASSYVAGGALDIQYF.

This clonotype was counted ten times or more. The chain employs TRBV5-1 and TRBJ2-3, with 9 bases that match TRBD2. V was clipped by 2 bases and J by 6 bases; unmatched bases: 4. The length of the CDR3 is 14 residues. Germline CDR1 SGHRS, CDR2 YFSETQ. The CDR3 here is CASSLIAGADTQYF. CDR3 DNA sequence: TGCGCCAGCAGCTTAATAGCGGGGGCGGATACGCAGTATTTT. Full variable domain (remainder filled in from reference TRBV5-1 and TRBJ2-3): KAGVTQTPRYLIKTRGQQVTLSCSPISGHRSVSWYQQTPGQGLQFLFEYFSETQRNKGNFPGRFSGRQFSNSRSEMNVSTLELGDSALYLCASSLIAGADTQYFGPGTRLTVL.

The chain is built from TRBV4-1 and TRBJ1-5; D gene unclear. V was pared by 7 bases and J by 5 bases, with 18 bases between. This CDR3 is built from 15 residues. The V gene's germline CDR1 is MGHRA and CDR2 YSYEKL. For the CDR3, the DNA is TGCGCCAGCACAACACGTAACTTCATCCATCAGCCCCAGCATTTT. It encodes CASTTRNFIHQPQHF.

This clonotype was detected many times. The chain couples TRBV19 to TRBJ1-2; D is ambiguous. This CDR3 has 14 amino acids. V lost 1 base and J lost 2, with 8 bases in between. Looked up from germline, CDR1 is LNHDA and CDR2 is SQIVND (reference sequence). CDR3 nucleotide sequence: TGTGCCAGTAGTATAGTACGGGAAAACTATGGCTACACCTTC. Encoded protein: CASSIVRENYGYTF.

This clonotype turned up a few times. The gene calls are TRBV20-1 and TRBJ2-1; tentatively, D is TRBD2 (5 bases). The CDR3 has 13 residues. CDR1 is DFQATT and CDR2 is SNEGSKA in the germline V gene (reference sequence). V was trimmed by 3 bases and J by 9 bases, leaving 15 bases between them. The CDR3 region has the DNA TGCAGTGCTAGGCCTATCGAGCGGAGTGAGCAGTTCTTC. Translating gives CSARPIERSEQFF.

This clonotype was counted a few times. Here the CDR3 reads CASSERTSYGYTF. For the CDR3, the DNA is TGTGCCAGCAGTGAACGTACAAGCTATGGCTACACCTTC. This sequence joins TRBV25-1 and TRBJ1-2; D is unclear. The V gene's germline CDR1 is MGHDK and CDR2 SYGVNS. The CDR3 runs 13 residues. The V gene lost 2 bases and the J gene lost 4 bases, with 8 bases spanning the gap.

This clonotype was seen ten or more times. In DNA, the CDR3 is TGTGCCAGCAGCCCCCACCGTCTAGGACGTTTCACAGATACGCAGTATTTT. As protein: CASSPHRLGRFTDTQYF. V usage is TRBV11-2 and J usage is TRBJ2-3; D is ambiguous. Germline-derived CDR1 and CDR2 are SGHAT and FQNNGV. The germline V and J ends were trimmed by 5 bases and 2 bases, with 20 bases remaining between them. This CDR3 has 17 residues.

Note on this clonotype: A much larger clone lies one base from this, so it may be a read error. V gene TRBV28 combines with J gene TRBJ1-1, with TRBD1 as a possible D gene (6 bases). This CDR3 has 12 residues. Germline CDR1 MDHEN, CDR2 SYDVKM. The DNA of the CDR3 is TGTGTCAGCAGTCCAGGGGCCCTGCAAGCTTTCTTT. Translated: CVSSPGALQAFF.

The rearrangement links TRBV10-1 to TRBJ1-1; unclear D gene. The CDR3 totals 15 residues. Trimming stripped 6 bases from V and 1 base from J, with 15 bases between. From germline, CDR1 is WNHNN and CDR2 SYGVQD (reference sequence). The CDR3: CASRYTENENTEAFF. CDR3 DNA: TGCGCCAGCAGATACACAGAGAATGAGAACACTGAAGCTTTCTTT.

In its sample, this clonotype was seen a few times. V usage is TRBV2 and J usage is TRBJ1-2; 8 bases line up with TRBD1. The V and J ends lost 0 bases and 3 bases, in that order; junction bases with no gene match: 9. Germline CDR1 is SNHLY and CDR2 is FYNNEI. The CDR3 covers 17 residues. CDR3 loop: CASSEALGGQGHYGYTF. CDR3 nucleotides: TGTGCCAGCAGTGAAGCGCTGGGTGGACAGGGACACTATGGCTACACCTTC.

The sample holds many counts of this clonotype. The chain couples TRBV12-3 or TRBV12-4 to TRBJ2-2; D call uncertain. This CDR3 is 13 amino acids long. Trimming removed 6 bases at V and 6 bases at J, with 11 bases between. CDR3 sequence reads: CASRVTLAGELFF. CDR3 nucleotide sequence: TGTGCCAGCAGGGTCACATTAGCCGGGGAGCTGTTTTTT.

This clonotype was counted only a few times. V usage is TRBV28 and J usage is TRBJ2-3; 7 nucleotides agree with TRBD2. The V and J ends lost 11 bases and 2 bases, in that order; junction bases with no gene match: 7. CDR1 and CDR2 from the germline V gene are MDHEN and SYDVKM. The CDR3 loop spans 13 amino acids. The CDR3 region has the DNA TGTGCCGGCGCGGGACTACTCACAGATACGCAGTATTTT. Protein sequence: CAGAGLLTDTQYF.

In nucleotides, the CDR3 is TGTGCCTGGAGTCTCCCCCGGGACAGGGTGCAAGGTGAAAAACTGTTTTTT. It specifies CAWSLPRDRVQGEKLFF. V and J are TRBV30 and TRBJ1-4; 9 nucleotides agree with TRBD1. The CDR3 is 17 residues long. The J segment lost 7 bases and the V segment lost 2 bases, leaving 14 bases of the junction unmatched. Germline CDR1 reads GTSNPN; CDR2 reads SVGIG (reference sequence).

Points on this clonotype: The junction differs from germline at one of its ends, possibly a read error. The rearrangement uses TRBV5-1 and TRBJ2-1; 13 bases are a match to TRBD2. Germline assignment: CDR1 SGHRS and CDR2 YFSETQ. The CDR3 is 16 amino acids. The DNA for the CDR3 is TGCGCCAGCAGCTCACGGACTAGCGGGGGTCCAAATGAGCAGTCCTTC. As protein: CASSSRTSGGPNEQSF.